This T cell receptor beta chain was recorded in a study of blood T cell repertoires in COVID-19. Trimming at V came to 0 bases and at J to 2 bases, leaving 1 base not matched to a gene. This CDR3 is built from 14 residues. Germline CDR1 and CDR2: SEHNR and FQNEAQ (reference sequence). Measured with immunoSEQ multiplex PCR; TCRdb has only the in-frame clones, and not every one. The sample includes some 230,000 clones, about 80% of them seen just once. What was sequenced was peripheral blood. This chain connects TRBV7-9 to TRBJ2-7; 7 bases align to TRBD1. The clonotype comes from an older woman with acute or convalescent COVID-19. CDR3 in amino acids: CASSLAGQTYEQYF. The CDR3, as DNA: TGTGCCAGCAGCTTAGCGGGACAGACCTACGAGCAGTACTTC.